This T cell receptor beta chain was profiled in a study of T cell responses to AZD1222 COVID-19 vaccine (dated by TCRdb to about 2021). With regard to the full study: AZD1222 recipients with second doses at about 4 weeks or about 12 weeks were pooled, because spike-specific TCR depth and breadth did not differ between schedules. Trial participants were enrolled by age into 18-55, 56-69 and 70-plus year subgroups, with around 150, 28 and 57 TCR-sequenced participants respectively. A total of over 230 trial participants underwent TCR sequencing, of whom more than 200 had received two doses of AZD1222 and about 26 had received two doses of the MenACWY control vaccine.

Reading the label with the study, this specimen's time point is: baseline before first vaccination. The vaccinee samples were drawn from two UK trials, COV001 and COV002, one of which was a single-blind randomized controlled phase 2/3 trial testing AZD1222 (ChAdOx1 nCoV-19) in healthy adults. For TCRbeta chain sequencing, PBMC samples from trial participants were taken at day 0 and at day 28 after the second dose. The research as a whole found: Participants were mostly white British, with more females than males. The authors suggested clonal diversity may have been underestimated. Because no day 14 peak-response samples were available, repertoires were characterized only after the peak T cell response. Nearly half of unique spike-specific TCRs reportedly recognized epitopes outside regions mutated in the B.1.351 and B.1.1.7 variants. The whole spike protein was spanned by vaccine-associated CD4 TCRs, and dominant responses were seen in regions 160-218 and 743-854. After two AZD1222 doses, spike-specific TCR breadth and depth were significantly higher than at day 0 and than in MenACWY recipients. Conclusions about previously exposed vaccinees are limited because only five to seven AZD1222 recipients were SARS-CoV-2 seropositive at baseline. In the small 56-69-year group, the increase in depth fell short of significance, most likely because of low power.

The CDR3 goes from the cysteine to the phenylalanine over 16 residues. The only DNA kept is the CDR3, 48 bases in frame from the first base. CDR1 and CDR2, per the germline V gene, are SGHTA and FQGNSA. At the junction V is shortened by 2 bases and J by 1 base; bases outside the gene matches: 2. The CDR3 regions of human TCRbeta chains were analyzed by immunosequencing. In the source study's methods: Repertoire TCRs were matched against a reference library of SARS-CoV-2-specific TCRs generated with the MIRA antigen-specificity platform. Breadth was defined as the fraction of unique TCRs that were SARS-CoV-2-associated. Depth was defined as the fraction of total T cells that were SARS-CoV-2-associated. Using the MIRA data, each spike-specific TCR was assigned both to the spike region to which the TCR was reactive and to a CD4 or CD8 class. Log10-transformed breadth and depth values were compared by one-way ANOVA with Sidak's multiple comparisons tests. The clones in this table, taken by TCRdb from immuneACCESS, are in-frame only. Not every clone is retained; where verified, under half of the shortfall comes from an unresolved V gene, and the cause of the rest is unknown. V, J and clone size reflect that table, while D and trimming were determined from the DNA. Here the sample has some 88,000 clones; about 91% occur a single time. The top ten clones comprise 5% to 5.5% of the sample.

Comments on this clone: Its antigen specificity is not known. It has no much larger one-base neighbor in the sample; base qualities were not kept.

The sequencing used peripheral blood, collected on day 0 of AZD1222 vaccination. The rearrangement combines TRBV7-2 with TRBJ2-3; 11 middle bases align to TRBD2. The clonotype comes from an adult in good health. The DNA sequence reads TGTGCCAGCAGCTTACAGACTAGCGGGGGCACAGATACGCAGTATTTT. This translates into CASSLQTSGGTDTQYF.